A selection of T cell receptor beta chains follows, all from one sample in a study of blood T cell repertoires in COVID-19. Sequencing used immunoSEQ multiplex PCR; TCRdb keeps in-frame clones, though not all of them. Of over 150,000 clones listed, around 80% were seen once; the top ten hold under 3%. Material: peripheral blood. These receptor sequences come from a woman aged 55-70 years with acute or convalescent COVID-19. CDR3s include the opening cysteine and the closing phenylalanine or tryptophan. A D gene is named only where the DNA matches it firmly. Clone size, where shown, is once, few, many, or a class for clones that have expanded.

cdr3_length,v_call,j_call,d_call,clone_size,cdr3_nt,cdr3_aa
15,TRBV11-3,TRBJ2-3,TRBD1,.,TGTGCCAGCAGCTCCAACAGGGGTAGCACAGATACGCAGTATTTT,CASSSNRGSTDTQYF
15,TRBV6-1,TRBJ2-7,TRBD1,.,TGTGCCAGCAGTGAAGCCTGGGGACAGGGTTACGAGCAGTACTTC,CASSEAWGQGYEQYF
15,TRBV24-1,TRBJ1-3,.,few,TGTGCCACCAGTGATCCTGCTAGCTCTGGAAACACCATATATTTT,CATSDPASSGNTIYF
15,TRBV18,TRBJ2-4,.,once,TGTGCCAGCTCACCAGGACAGCTAGCCAAAAACATTCAGTACTTC,CASSPGQLAKNIQYF
14,TRBV25-1,TRBJ2-3,.,few,TGTGCCAGCAGTGAACCAACCTATCTAGGTACGCAGTATTTT,CASSEPTYLGTQYF
13,TRBV3-1/TRBV3-2,TRBJ2-7,.,.,TGTGCCAGCAGCCAAGATGGGCCCTACGAGCAGTACTTC,CASSQDGPYEQYF
16,TRBV25-1,TRBJ2-1,TRBD2,few,TGTGCCAGCAGTGAACTGACTAGCGGGGGCCTTAGTGAGCAGTTCTTC,CASSELTSGGLSEQFF
14,TRBV15,TRBJ2-7,TRBD1,once,TGTGCCACCAGCAGAGACAGGGGGCTGAACGAGCAGTACTTC,CATSRDRGLNEQYF
13,TRBV5-6,TRBJ2-5,.,.,TGTGCCAGCAGCTTGGGAAGGAGCGAGACCCAGTACTTC,CASSLGRSETQYF
15,TRBV18,TRBJ2-3,TRBD2,.,TGTGCCAGCTCGCCGGGACTAGCGCCCCCAGATACGCAGTATTTT,CASSPGLAPPDTQYF
14,TRBV6-6,TRBJ2-5,TRBD1,.,TGTGCCAGCAGCCTCGGGACAGTACAAGAGACCCAGTACTTC,CASSLGTVQETQYF
16,TRBV6-6,TRBJ1-4,TRBD1,once,TGTGCCAGCATAGGCAGGGGGGTAGGGGGGCAGGAAAAACTGTTTTTT,CASIGRGVGGQEKLFF
15,TRBV28,TRBJ1-1,.,.,TGTGCCAGCAGGTCCCCAACCGGGGGTTACACTGAAGCTTTCTTT,CASRSPTGGYTEAFF
15,TRBV7-8,TRBJ1-5,.,.,TGTGCCAGCAGCTTAGAGAGGGTTAGCAATCAGCCCCAGCATTTT,CASSLERVSNQPQHF
12,TRBV6-5,TRBJ2-1,.,once,TGTGCCAGCAGGGGGAACAGGGATGAGCAGTTCTTC,CASRGNRDEQFF
18,TRBV27,TRBJ2-1,TRBD1,.,TGTGCCAGCAGTTTATTCCTAACCGGGACAGGGGACTACAATGAGCAGTTCTTC,CASSLFLTGTGDYNEQFF
15,TRBV7-2,TRBJ2-7,TRBD1,.,TGTGCCAGCAGCTTGGACAGGCCTAAATCCTACGAGCAGTACTTC,CASSLDRPKSYEQYF
17,TRBV6-2/TRBV6-3,TRBJ2-1,TRBD2,.,TGTGCCAGCAGCTCGGTCGGGGGGACTAGCGGGGACAATGAGCAGTTCTTC,CASSSVGGTSGDNEQFF
16,TRBV18,TRBJ2-3,TRBD2,.,TGTGCCAGCTCACCGGCGAAACTAGCGAACACAGATACGCAGTATTTT,CASSPAKLANTDTQYF
12,TRBV2,TRBJ1-3,.,once,TGTGCCAGCAGTTACTCTGGAAACACCATATATTTT,CASSYSGNTIYF
15,TRBV9,TRBJ1-4,.,once,TGTGCCAGCAGCGTACGGGAAGCAACTAATGAAAAACTGTTTTTT,CASSVREATNEKLFF
20,TRBV6-7,TRBJ2-4,.,.,TGTGCCAGCAGTTACTCGAAATCCTTCGCCCGACTTTTAGCCAAAAACATTCAGTACTTC,CASSYSKSFARLLAKNIQYF
14,TRBV27,TRBJ1-2,TRBD1,.,TGTGCCAGCAAACAGGGGACCCTTAACTATGGCTACACCTTC,CASKQGTLNYGYTF
17,TRBV28,TRBJ2-7,.,.,TGTGCCAGCAGTTTACGGGCTGGGGCGGTTGGGGCCTACGAGCAGTACTTC,CASSLRAGAVGAYEQYF
15,TRBV6-2/TRBV6-3,TRBJ2-4,TRBD2,.,TGTGCCAGCAGTTTAGGGACTAGAGGGGGAAACATTCAGTACTTC,CASSLGTRGGNIQYF